The sample holds many counts of the clone carrying this T cell receptor (beta chain). Its antigen is as yet unknown. RNA transcripts were the template, and TCR beta CDR3 regions were amplified from them. An initial RT-PCR round employing HTBI primers preceded a second-round multiplex PCR. TCRdb reprocessed the multiplex PCR reads with MiXCR, giving one entry per CDR3 protein. The table lists 450,000 to 600,000 distinct CDR3 sequences, 35% to 40% of them singletons, with 4% to 5% in the top ten. The V segment lost 2 bases and the J segment 5 bases; nucleotides outside the gene matches: 4. The CDR3 is 14 residues long. Germline values: CDR1 SGHRS, CDR2 YFSETQ. The data were obtained in a study of Graves' ophthalmopathy and Graves' hyperthyroidism. About the study: Being free of ophthalmopathy for 18 months of follow-up defined stable hyperthyroidism.

Enrollment excluded any patients with other autoimmune diseases, uncontrolled infections, pregnancy or lactation. Study-wide findings and caveats: Ophthalmopathy could be told apart from stable hyperthyroidism by a 13-signature model (approximately 91% sensitivity, roughly 81% specificity).

The chain carries TRBV5-1 and TRBJ1-1, with 9 bases matching TRBD1. The clonotype comes from an adult man with Graves' hyperthyroidism. Sequences were obtained from peripheral blood or thyroid tissue (not recorded which). The CDR3 region is CASSFGTGRTEAFF. CDR3 DNA sequence: TGCGCCAGCAGCTTCGGGACAGGGAGGACTGAAGCTTTCTTT. Complete variable domain (other parts from reference TRBV5-1 and TRBJ1-1): KAGVTQTPRYLIKTRGQQVTLSCSPISGHRSVSWYQQTPGQGLQFLFEYFSETQRNKGNFPGRFSGRQFSNSRSEMNVSTLELGDSALYLCASSFGTGRTEAFFGQGTRLTVV.